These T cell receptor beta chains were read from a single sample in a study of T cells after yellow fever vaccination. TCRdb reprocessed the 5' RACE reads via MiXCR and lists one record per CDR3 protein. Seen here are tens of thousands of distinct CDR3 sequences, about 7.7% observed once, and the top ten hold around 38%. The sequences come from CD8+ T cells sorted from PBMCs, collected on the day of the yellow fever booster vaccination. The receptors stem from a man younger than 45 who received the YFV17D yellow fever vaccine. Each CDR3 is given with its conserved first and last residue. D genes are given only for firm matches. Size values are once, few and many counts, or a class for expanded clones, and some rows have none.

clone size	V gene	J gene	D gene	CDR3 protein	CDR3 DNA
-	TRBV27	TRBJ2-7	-	CASSGAGAIYEQYF	TGTGCCAGTTCAGGGGCGGGAGCGATTTACGAGCAGTACTTC
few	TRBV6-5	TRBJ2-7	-	CASSYASFYEQYF	TGTGCCAGCAGTTATGCTAGTTTTTACGAGCAGTACTTC
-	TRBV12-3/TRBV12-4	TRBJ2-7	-	CASSRGNEQYF	TGTGCCAGCAGTAGGGGAAACGAGCAGTACTTC
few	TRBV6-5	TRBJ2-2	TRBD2	CASSYSLAGAHTGELFF	TGTGCCAGCAGTTACTCCCTAGCGGGAGCCCACACCGGGGAGCTGTTTTTT
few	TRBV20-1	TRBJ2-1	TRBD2	CSARTSELWGGDDEQFF	TGCAGTGCGCGTACTAGCGAACTCTGGGGCGGGGACGATGAGCAGTTCTTC
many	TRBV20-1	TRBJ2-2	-	CSAPSWGANTGELFF	TGCAGTGCTCCCTCGTGGGGAGCGAACACCGGGGAGCTGTTTTTT
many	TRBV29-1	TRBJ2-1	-	CSVEPRLSKGEQFF	TGCAGCGTTGAACCTAGGCTATCCAAGGGGGAGCAGTTCTTC
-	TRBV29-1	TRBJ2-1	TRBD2	CSVYGLAGVGYNEQFF	TGCAGCGTCTATGGACTAGCGGGAGTGGGGTACAATGAGCAGTTCTTC
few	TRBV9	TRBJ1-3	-	CASSLGRTGNTIYF	TGTGCCAGCAGCCTAGGCAGAACTGGAAACACCATATATTTT
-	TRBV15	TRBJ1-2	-	CATSRDWAGDNYGYTF	TGTGCCACCAGCAGAGACTGGGCAGGCGATAACTATGGCTACACCTTC
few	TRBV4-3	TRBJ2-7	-	CASSQVAGPNYEQYF	TGCGCCAGCAGCCAAGTGGCCGGCCCAAATTACGAGCAGTACTTC
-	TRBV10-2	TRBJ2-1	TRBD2	CASSESAGGTNEQFF	TGCGCCAGCAGTGAGTCGGCGGGAGGGACCAATGAGCAGTTCTTC
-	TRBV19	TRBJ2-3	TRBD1	CASSVRDRGPTDTQYF	TGTGCCAGTAGTGTCCGGGACAGGGGGCCGACAGATACGCAGTATTTT
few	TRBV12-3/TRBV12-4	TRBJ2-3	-	CASSASSGGPDTQYF	TGTGCCAGCAGTGCCAGTTCCGGAGGTCCAGATACGCAGTATTTT
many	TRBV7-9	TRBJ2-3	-	CASSFKASAEPTDTQYF	TGTGCCAGCAGCTTCAAGGCTTCGGCGGAACCCACAGATACGCAGTATTTT
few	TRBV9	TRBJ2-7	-	CASSAEPGPYYEQYF	TGTGCCAGCAGCGCCGAACCGGGACCCTACTACGAGCAGTACTTC
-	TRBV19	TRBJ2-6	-	CASSHLTGSTGANVLTF	TGTGCCAGTAGTCACCTCACAGGTAGTACTGGGGCCAACGTCCTGACTTTC
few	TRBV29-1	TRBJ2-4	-	CSVEQVGENIQYF	TGCAGCGTGGAACAGGTTGGGGAAAACATTCAGTACTTC
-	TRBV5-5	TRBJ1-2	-	CASSPVSYGYGYTF	TGTGCCAGCAGCCCGGTTTCCTATGGCTATGGCTACACCTTC
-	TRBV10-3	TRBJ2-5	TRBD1	CAISEDRVETQYF	TGTGCCATCAGTGAAGACAGGGTTGAGACCCAGTACTTC
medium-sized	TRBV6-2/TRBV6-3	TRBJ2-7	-	CASSYPHYEQYF	TGTGCCAGCAGTTACCCCCATTACGAGCAGTACTTC
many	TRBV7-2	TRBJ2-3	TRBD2	CASSTGLAGDTQYF	TGTGCCAGCAGCACTGGACTAGCGGGAGATACGCAGTATTTT
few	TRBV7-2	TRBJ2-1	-	CASSLADEQFF	TGTGCCAGCAGCTTAGCAGATGAGCAGTTCTTC
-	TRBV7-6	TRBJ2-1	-	CASSLGHSGDRRTFF	TGTGCCAGCAGCCTGGGCCACAGCGGGGACAGGCGAACGTTCTTC
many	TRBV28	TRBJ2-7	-	CASSSLRHGVNEQYF	TGTGCCAGCAGTTCCCTCCGACACGGCGTGAACGAGCAGTACTTC
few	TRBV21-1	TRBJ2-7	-	CASSNYSGIHEQYF	TGTGCCAGCAGCAATTACAGCGGGATCCACGAGCAGTACTTC
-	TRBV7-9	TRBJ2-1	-	CASSLTSTHEQFF	TGTGCCAGCAGCTTGACTAGTACCCATGAGCAGTTCTTC
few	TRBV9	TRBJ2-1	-	CASSDGAESSYNEQFF	TGTGCCAGCAGCGATGGAGCGGAAAGCTCCTACAATGAGCAGTTCTTC
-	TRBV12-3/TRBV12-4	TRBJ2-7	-	CASRGGLTDQYSYEQYF	TGTGCCAGCAGGGGAGGCCTGACTGATCAATACTCCTACGAGCAGTACTTC
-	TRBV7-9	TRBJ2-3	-	CASRASWDIGTDTQYF	TGTGCCAGCAGAGCGTCTTGGGACATAGGAACAGATACGCAGTATTTT
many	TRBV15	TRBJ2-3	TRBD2	CATSKGREADTQYF	TGTGCCACCAGCAAGGGGCGGGAGGCCGATACGCAGTATTTT
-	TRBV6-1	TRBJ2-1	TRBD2	CASRWTSGTYEQFF	TGTGCCAGCCGGTGGACTAGCGGGACGTATGAGCAGTTCTTC
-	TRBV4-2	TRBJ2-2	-	CASSQWDKGPGELFF	TGTGCCAGCAGCCAATGGGATAAGGGGCCCGGGGAGCTGTTTTTT
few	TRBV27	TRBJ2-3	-	CASSLFLGTDTQYF	TGTGCCAGCAGTTTATTTCTCGGCACAGATACGCAGTATTTT
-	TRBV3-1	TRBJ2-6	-	CASTKQVQVELGANVLTF	TGTGCCTCCACCAAGCAGGTACAGGTAGAGCTCGGGGCCAACGTCCTGACTTTC
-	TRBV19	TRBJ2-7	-	CASSILEGNYEQYF	TGTGCCAGTAGTATACTTGAGGGCAACTACGAGCAGTACTTC
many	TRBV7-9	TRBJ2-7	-	CASSPPGGRYEQYF	TGTGCCAGCAGCCCTCCTGGGGGGCGTTACGAGCAGTACTTC
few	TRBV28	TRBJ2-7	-	CASKFGSYEQYF	TGTGCCAGCAAATTTGGCTCCTACGAGCAGTACTTC
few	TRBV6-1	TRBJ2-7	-	CASFDGVKAYEQYF	TGTGCCAGCTTTGACGGGGTAAAAGCCTACGAGCAGTACTTC
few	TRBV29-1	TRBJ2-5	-	CSVWGGHNQETQYF	TGCAGCGTCTGGGGGGGACACAACCAAGAGACCCAGTACTTC
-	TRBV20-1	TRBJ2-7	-	CSARRDSGSYEQYF	TGCAGTGCTAGAAGGGACTCCGGCTCCTACGAGCAGTACTTC
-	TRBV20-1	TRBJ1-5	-	CSARGMNSLSLQPQHF	TGCAGTGCTAGAGGTATGAACAGTCTCTCTCTTCAGCCCCAGCATTTT
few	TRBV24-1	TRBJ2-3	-	CATSDLGHPTQYF	TGTGCCACCAGTGATTTGGGCCACCCAACGCAGTATTTT
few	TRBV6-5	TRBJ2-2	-	CASSSTRRASAGELFF	TGTGCCAGCAGTTCCACTCGACGGGCCTCCGCCGGGGAGCTGTTTTTT